The source of this T cell receptor beta chain is a study of post-analysis software for immune sequencing data. Study context: Relapsing-remitting, secondary progressive and progressive-relapsing forms of multiple sclerosis all featured among disease courses.

General study points: Samples from a shared batch, those prepared together, strongly co-clustered by F measure. Significantly decreased normalized Chao1 diversity was recorded for multiple sclerosis patients relative to controls. About five TRBV segments appeared more often in patients than in controls, and TRBV5-6, TRBV5-1 and TRBV20-1 were among these.

This clonotype was detected a few times. Its antigen is undetermined. This CDR3 fails to terminate in the conserved phenylalanine or tryptophan, so it likely reflects a read error. Presence of unique molecular identifiers characterized the TCR beta cDNA libraries. TCRdb processed the PCR reads anew with MiXCR; each CDR3 protein has one entry. This table holds roughly 700,000 distinct CDR3 sequences, just under 30% found once. V was cut by 6 bases and J by 2 bases, with 11 bases left in between. The CDR3 is 14 residues long. The germline gives CDR1 MNHEY, CDR2 SVGEGT. The origin of this receptor is a girl between 10 and 17 years old with multiple sclerosis. The sequencing input was blood. V usage is TRBV6-2 or TRBV6-3 and J usage is TRBJ2-1, with a tentative D call TRBD1 (6 bases). The CDR3 region is CASRQGPAYNEQFL. DNA of the CDR3: TGTGCCAGCAGACAGGGCCCCGCCTACAATGAGCAGTTCCTC.